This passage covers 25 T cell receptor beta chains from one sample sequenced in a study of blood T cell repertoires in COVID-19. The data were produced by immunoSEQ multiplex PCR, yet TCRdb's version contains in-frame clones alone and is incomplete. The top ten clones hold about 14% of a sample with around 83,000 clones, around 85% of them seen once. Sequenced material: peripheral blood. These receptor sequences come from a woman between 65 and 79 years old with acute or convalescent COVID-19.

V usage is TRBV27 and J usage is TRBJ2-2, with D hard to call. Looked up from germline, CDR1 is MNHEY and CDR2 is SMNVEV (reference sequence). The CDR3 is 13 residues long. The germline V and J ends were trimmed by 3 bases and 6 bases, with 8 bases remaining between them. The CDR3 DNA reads TGTGCCAGCAGTTTCCCGTTTTCCGGGGAGCTGTTTTTT. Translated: CASSFPFSGELFF.

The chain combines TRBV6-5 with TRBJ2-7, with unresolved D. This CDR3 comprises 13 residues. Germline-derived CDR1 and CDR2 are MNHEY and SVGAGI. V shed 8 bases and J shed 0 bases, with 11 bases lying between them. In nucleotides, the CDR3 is TGTGCCAGCTCTCTCTCCCGCTCCTACGAGCAGTACGTC. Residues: CASSLSRSYEQYV.

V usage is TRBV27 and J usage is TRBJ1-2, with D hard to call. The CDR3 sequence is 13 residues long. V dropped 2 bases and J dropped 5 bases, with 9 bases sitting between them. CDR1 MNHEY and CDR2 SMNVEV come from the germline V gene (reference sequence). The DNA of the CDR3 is TGTGCCAGCAGTTTAGGCCGCCCGTATGGCTACACCTTC. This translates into CASSLGRPYGYTF.

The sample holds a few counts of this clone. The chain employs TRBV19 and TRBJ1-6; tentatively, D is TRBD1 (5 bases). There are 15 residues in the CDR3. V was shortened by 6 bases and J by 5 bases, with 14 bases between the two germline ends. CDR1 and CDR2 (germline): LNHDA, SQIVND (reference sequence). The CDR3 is CASRYGTENNSPLHF. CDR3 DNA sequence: TGTGCCAGTAGATACGGGACTGAGAATAATTCACCCCTCCACTTT.

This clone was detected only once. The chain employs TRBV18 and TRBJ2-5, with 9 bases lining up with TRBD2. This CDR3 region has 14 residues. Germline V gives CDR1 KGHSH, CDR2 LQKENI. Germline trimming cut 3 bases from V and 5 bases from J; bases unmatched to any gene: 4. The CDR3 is CASSPKGTSETQYF. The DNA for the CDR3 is TGTGCCAGCTCACCGAAGGGGACTAGCGAGACCCAGTACTTC.

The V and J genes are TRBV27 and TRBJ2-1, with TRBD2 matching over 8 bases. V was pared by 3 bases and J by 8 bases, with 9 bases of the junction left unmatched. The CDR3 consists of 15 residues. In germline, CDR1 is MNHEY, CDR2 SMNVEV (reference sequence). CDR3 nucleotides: TGTGCCAGCAGTTTTACGGGAGGGCTTGAGTATGAGCAGTTCTTC. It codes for CASSFTGGLEYEQFF.

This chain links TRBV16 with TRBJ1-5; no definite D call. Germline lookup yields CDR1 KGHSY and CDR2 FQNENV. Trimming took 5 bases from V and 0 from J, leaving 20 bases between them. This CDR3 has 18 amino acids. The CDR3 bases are TGTGCCAGCAGCTCCGACTTAAGTGGGAGGATTAGCAATCAGCCCCAGCATTTT. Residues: CASSSDLSGRISNQPQHF. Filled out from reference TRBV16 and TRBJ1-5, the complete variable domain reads GEEVAQTPKHLVRGEGQKAKLYCAPIKGHSYVFWYQQVLKNEFKFLISFQNENVFDETGMPKERFSAKCLPNSPCSLEIQATKLEDSAVYFCASSSDLSGRISNQPQHFGDGTRLSIL.

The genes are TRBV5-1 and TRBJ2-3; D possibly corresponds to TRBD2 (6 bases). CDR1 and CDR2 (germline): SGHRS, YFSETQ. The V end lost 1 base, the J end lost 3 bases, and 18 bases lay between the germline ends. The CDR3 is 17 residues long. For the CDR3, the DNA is TGCGCCAGCAGCTTGACCGGGACTGCCCGTAGTACAGATACGCAGTATTTT. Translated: CASSLTGTARSTDTQYF.

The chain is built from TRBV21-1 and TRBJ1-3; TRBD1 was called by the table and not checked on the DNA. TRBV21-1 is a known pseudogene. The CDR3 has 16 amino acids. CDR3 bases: TGTGCCAGCAGCAAACGATCAGGGGGCTCTGGAAACACCATATATTTT. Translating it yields CASSKRSGGSGNTIYF.

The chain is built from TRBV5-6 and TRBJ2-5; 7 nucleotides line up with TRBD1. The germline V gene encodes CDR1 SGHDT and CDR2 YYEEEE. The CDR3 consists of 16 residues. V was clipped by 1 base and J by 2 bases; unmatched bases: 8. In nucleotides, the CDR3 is TGTGCCAGCAGCTTGCGAAGGACAGGCCGGCAAGAGACCCAGTACTTC. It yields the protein CASSLRRTGRQETQYF.

CDR3 in DNA: TGTGCCAGTAGTCGCCACAGCACAAACTATGGCTACACCTTC. Encoded protein: CASSRHSTNYGYTF. The chain joins TRBV19 to TRBJ1-2, with D hard to call. The CDR3 is made up of 14 amino acids. Germline loops: CDR1 LNHDA, CDR2 SQIVND (reference sequence). Trimming stripped 5 bases from V and 2 bases from J, with 12 bases between.

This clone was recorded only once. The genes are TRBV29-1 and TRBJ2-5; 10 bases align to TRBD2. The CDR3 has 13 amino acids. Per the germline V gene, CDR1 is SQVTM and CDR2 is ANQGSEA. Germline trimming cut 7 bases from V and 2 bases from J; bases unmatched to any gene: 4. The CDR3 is CSGRAGGQETQYF. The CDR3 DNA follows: TGCAGCGGGCGAGCGGGAGGGCAAGAGACCCAGTACTTC.

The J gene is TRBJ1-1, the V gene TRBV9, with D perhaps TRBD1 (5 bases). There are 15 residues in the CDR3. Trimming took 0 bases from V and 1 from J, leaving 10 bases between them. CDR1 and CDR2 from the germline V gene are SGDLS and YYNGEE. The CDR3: CASSVVSTGNTEAFF. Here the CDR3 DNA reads TGTGCCAGCAGCGTAGTCAGTACAGGGAACACTGAAGCTTTCTTT.

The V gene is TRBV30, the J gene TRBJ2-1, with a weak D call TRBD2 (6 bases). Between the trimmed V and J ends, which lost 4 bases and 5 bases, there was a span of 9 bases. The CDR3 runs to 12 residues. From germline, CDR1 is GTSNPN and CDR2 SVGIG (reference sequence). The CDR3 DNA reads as TGTGCCTGGAATAGCGGTCACAATGAGCAGTTCTTC. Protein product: CAWNSGHNEQFF. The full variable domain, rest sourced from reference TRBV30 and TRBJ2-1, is SQTIHQWPATLVQPVGSPLSLECTVEGTSNPNLYWYRQAAGRGLQLLFYSVGIGQISSEVPQNLSASRPQDRQFILSSKKLLLSDSGFYLCAWNSGHNEQFFGPGTRLTVL.

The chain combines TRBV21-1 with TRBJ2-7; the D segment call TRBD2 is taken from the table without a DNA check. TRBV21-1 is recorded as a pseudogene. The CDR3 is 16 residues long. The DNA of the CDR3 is TGTGCCAGCAGCAAAGTAAGGGTCCGGGACTGGTACGAGCAGTACGTC. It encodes CASSKVRVRDWYEQYV.

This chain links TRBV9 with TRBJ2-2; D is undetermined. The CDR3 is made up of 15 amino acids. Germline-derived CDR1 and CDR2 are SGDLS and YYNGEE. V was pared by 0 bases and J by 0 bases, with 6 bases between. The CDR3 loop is CASSVVGSNTGELFF. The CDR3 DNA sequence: TGTGCCAGCAGCGTAGTCGGGTCGAACACCGGGGAGCTGTTTTTT.

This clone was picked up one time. The DNA for the CDR3 is TGCGCCAGCAGCCAATACGCGGGGCAGGGAGGCAATCAGCCCCAGCATTTT. Residues: CASSQYAGQGGNQPQHF. V gene TRBV4-1 combines with J gene TRBJ1-5; D perhaps matches TRBD1 (5 bases). V shed 2 bases and J shed 2 bases, with 16 bases lying between them. This CDR3 spans 17 amino acids. CDR1 and CDR2 from the germline V gene are MGHRA and YSYEKL.

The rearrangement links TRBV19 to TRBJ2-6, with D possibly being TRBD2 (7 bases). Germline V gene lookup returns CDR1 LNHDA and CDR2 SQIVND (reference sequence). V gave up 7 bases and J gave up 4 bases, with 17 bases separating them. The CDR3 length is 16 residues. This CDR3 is CASTLGGARGANVLTF. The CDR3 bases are TGTGCCAGTACCCTGGGGGGGGCGCGAGGGGCCAACGTCCTGACTTTC.

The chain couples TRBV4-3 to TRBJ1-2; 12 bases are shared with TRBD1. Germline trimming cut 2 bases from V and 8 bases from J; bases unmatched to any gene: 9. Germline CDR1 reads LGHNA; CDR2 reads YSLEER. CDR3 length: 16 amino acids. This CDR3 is CASSQRPGQGAGGYTF. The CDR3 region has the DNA TGCGCCAGCAGCCAACGCCCGGGACAGGGGGCAGGGGGCTACACCTTC.

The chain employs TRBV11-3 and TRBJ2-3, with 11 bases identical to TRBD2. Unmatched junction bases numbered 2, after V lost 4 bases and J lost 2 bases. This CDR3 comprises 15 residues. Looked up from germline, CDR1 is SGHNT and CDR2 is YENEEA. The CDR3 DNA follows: TGTGCCAGCAGCTCGGGACTAGCGGTCACAGATACGCAGTATTTT. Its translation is CASSSGLAVTDTQYF.

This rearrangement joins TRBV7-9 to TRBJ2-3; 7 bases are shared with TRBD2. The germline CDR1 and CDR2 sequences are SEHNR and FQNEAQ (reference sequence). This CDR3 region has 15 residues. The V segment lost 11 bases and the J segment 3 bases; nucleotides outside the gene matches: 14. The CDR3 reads CACSARRGETDTQYF. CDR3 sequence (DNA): TGTGCCTGTTCGGCCCGTCGGGGGGAAACAGATACGCAGTATTTT.

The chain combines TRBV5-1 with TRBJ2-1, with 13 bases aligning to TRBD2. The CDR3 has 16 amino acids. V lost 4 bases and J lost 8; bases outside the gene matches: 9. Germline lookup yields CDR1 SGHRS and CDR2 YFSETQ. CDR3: CASSPWTSGGIYEQFF. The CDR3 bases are TGCGCCAGCAGCCCCTGGACTAGCGGGGGTATCTATGAGCAGTTCTTC.

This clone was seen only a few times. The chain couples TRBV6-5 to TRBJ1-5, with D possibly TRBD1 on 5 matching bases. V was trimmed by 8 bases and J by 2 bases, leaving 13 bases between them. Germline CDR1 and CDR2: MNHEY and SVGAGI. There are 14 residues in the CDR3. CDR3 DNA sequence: TGTGCCAGCCGGAAGGGGCGCGGCAATCAGCCCCAGCATTTT. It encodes CASRKGRGNQPQHF.

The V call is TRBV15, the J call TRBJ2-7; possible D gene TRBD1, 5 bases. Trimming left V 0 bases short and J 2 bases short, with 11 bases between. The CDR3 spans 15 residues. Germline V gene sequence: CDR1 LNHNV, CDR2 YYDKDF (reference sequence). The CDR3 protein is CATSRDTGQTYEQYV. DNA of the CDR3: TGTGCCACCAGCAGAGATACAGGACAAACCTACGAGCAGTACGTC.

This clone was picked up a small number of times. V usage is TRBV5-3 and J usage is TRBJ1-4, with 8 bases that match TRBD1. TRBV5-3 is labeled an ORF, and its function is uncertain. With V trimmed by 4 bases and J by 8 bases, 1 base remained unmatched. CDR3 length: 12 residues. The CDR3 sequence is CARSQGAEKLFF. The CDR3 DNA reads TGTGCCAGAAGCCAGGGGGCCGAAAAACTGTTTTTT.